These 3 T cell receptor beta chains came from one sample sequenced in a study of blood T cells in healthy people across ages. The use of a sample-barcoded 5' primer and a J-beta primer mix characterized a second PCR of roughly 6 to 11 cycles. TCRdb re-called the 5' RACE reads with MiXCR, one entry per CDR3 protein. The data contain hundreds of thousands of distinct CDR3 sequences, more than 40% of them singletons. Sequences were obtained from blood. The receptors shown here come from a woman aged 55 to 70 in good health.

The chain has TRBV7-6 and TRBJ1-5, with 7 bases matching TRBD1. The CDR3 is 13 amino acids. V lost 5 bases to trimming and J lost 6 bases; unmatched junction nucleotides: 4. CDR1 SGHVS and CDR2 FNYEAQ come from the germline V gene. The CDR3 nucleotides are TGTGCCAGCAGCCTAGGACAGGCTCAGCCCCAGCATTTT. As protein: CASSLGQAQPQHF.

This clonotype appeared a few times. The V and J genes are TRBV29-1 and TRBJ2-7; 8 nucleotides match TRBD1. The length of the CDR3 is 15 residues. V was clipped by 2 bases and J by 4 bases; unmatched bases: 10. Per germline, CDR1 SQVTM and CDR2 ANQGSEA. The CDR3 sequence: CSVEIGRGPQYEQYF. The CDR3 DNA sequence: TGCAGCGTTGAAATCGGCAGGGGGCCTCAATACGAGCAGTACTTC.

This clonotype was seen only a few times. The chain is built from TRBV3-1 and TRBJ1-5; D is uncertain. CDR1 LGHDT and CDR2 YNNKEL come from the germline V gene (reference sequence). V lost 2 bases and J lost 1, with 3 bases in between. There are 13 residues in the CDR3. The CDR3 is CASSQQSNQPQHF. DNA for the CDR3: TGTGCCAGCAGCCAACAGAGCAATCAGCCCCAGCATTTT.